Listed here are 24 T cell receptor beta chains from one sample, sequenced in a study of human T cells and chemical hapten exposure. The time point: pre-sensitization, week 0. Treatment specified: therapeutic diphenylcyclopropenone sensitization with weekly scalp DPC. MiXCR, run by TCRdb on the RACE reads, gives a single entry per CDR3 protein. The table records 52,000 or so distinct CDR3 sequences, roughly a tenth of them present only once. The sequencing here drew on whole blood, taken in connection with sensitization to the hapten diphenylcyclopropenone (DPC). These receptors were obtained from a man aged 40-49 years with alopecia areata. Some clones in this sample may be carry-over from other donors' samples.

This clonotype was seen ten or more times. J is TRBJ2-7 and V is TRBV6-5, with TRBD2 matching over 7 bases. The CDR3 loop spans 13 amino acids. The J segment lost 3 bases and the V segment lost 5 bases, leaving 4 bases of the junction unmatched. CDR1 is MNHEY and CDR2 is SVGAGI in the germline V gene. CDR3 coding DNA: TGTGCCAGCAGTGGACTAGGTAACTACGAGCAGTACTTC. This encodes CASSGLGNYEQYF.

This clonotype was seen ten or more times. V gene TRBV28 combines with J gene TRBJ2-7, with 7 nucleotides matching TRBD2. The CDR3 is 16 residues long. CDR1 and CDR2 from the germline V gene are MDHEN and SYDVKM. The junction had 12 bases not matched to a gene; V was cut back by 5 bases and J by 2 bases. In DNA, the CDR3 is TGTGCCAGCAGTCCTTATGGGTCTAGCGGAGCCTACGAGCAGTACTTC. It yields the protein CASSPYGSSGAYEQYF.

This clonotype was seen a handful of times. CDR3 region: CSARVPLAGSFVEQFF. The CDR3 DNA reads TGCAGTGCTAGAGTCCCACTAGCGGGTTCCTTCGTTGAGCAGTTCTTC. This chain uses TRBV20-1 with TRBJ2-1, with 9 bases that match TRBD2. V dropped 1 base and J dropped 9; count of bases not matched to a gene: 13. Germline CDR1 and CDR2: DFQATT and SNEGSKA (reference sequence). The CDR3 length is 16 residues.

The V call is TRBV28, the J call TRBJ1-1; TRBD1 is a possible D gene (5 bases). The CDR3 length is 13 residues. V gave up 2 bases and J gave up 1 base, with 5 bases separating them. The germline V gene has CDR1 MDHEN and CDR2 SYDVKM. CDR3 sequence: CASSLGTNTEAFF. CDR3 in DNA: TGTGCCAGCAGTTTAGGGACGAACACTGAAGCTTTCTTT.

This clonotype was seen only a few times. CDR3 in DNA: TGTGCCAGCAGCCCCCGGTGGGGGGGCGGAGAGACCCAGTACTTC. Amino acid sequence: CASSPRWGGGETQYF. The rearrangement uses TRBV7-6 and TRBJ2-5, with D perhaps TRBD2 (7 bases). CDR1 is SGHVS and CDR2 is FNYEAQ in the germline V gene. The CDR3 is 15 residues long. V was shortened by 5 bases and J by 4 bases, with 17 bases between the two germline ends.

This clonotype was recorded many times. This chain joins TRBV18 and TRBJ2-5; D might be TRBD2 (5 bases). From germline, CDR1 is KGHSH and CDR2 LQKENI. The CDR3 is made up of 17 amino acids. Between the trimmed V and J ends, which lost 4 bases and 4 bases, there was a span of 22 bases. This CDR3 is CASSHRQTITEGETQYF. CDR3 DNA sequence: TGTGCCAGCTCACACCGTCAGACCATAACTGAGGGAGAGACCCAGTACTTC.

This chain uses TRBV6-5 with TRBJ2-5; TRBD2 matches at 13 bases. The germline gives CDR1 MNHEY, CDR2 SVGAGI. This CDR3 has 20 amino acids. J lost 4 bases, V lost 5 bases, and 19 bases had no gene match. CDR3 sequence reads: CASSSYPPTGTSGMGETQYF. The CDR3 DNA reads TGTGCCAGCAGTAGTTACCCCCCAACCGGGACTAGCGGGATGGGAGAGACCCAGTACTTC.

This clonotype has a handful of counts. For the CDR3, the DNA is TGCGCCAGCAGCTTGGGGCCGGGGGCCGGTACCTACGAGCAGTACTTC. Amino acids: CASSLGPGAGTYEQYF. The chain couples TRBV5-1 to TRBJ2-7; D could derive from TRBD1 or TRBD2 (6 bases each). Trimming pared 0 bases from V and 2 bases from J, leaving 15 bases between. The CDR3 has 16 residues. Looked up from germline, CDR1 is SGHRS and CDR2 is YFSETQ.

The table lists this clonotype with a few counts. The gene calls are TRBV29-1 and TRBJ2-5; a weak D match, TRBD1 (8 bases). The V gene lost 4 bases and the J gene lost 4 bases, with 22 bases spanning the gap. This CDR3 is built from 16 residues. The germline gives CDR1 SQVTM, CDR2 ANQGSEA. This chain's CDR3 is CSVGASTGGVRETQYF. The CDR3 bases are TGCAGCGTTGGAGCCTCTACAGGGGGGGTCCGAGAGACCCAGTACTTC.

This clonotype was seen a handful of times. V is TRBV30 and J is TRBJ1-1; the D is unclear. CDR1 and CDR2 (germline): GTSNPN, SVGIG (reference sequence). Trimming left V 1 base short and J 2 bases short, with 8 bases between. CDR3 size: 13 residues. In DNA, the CDR3 is TGTGCCTGGAGTGGGGGTGGAAACACTGAAGCTTTCTTT. It encodes CAWSGGGNTEAFF.

The CDR3 sequence: CASIGMGGNEQFF. CDR3 nucleotide sequence: TGTGCCAGCATCGGGATGGGGGGCAATGAGCAGTTCTTC. The genes are TRBV5-4 and TRBJ2-1; a possible D gene is TRBD2 (6 bases). The V and J ends lost 6 bases and 6 bases respectively, with 13 bases between them. This CDR3 is 13 amino acids long. Per the germline V gene, CDR1 is SGHNT and CDR2 is YYREEE (reference sequence).

The sample holds a few counts of this clonotype. The rearrangement uses TRBV2 and TRBJ1-5; 11 bases match TRBD1. V was pared by 1 base and J by 5 bases, with 1 base of the junction left unmatched. CDR1 is SNHLY, CDR2 FYNNEI, per germline. The CDR3 totals 15 residues. In DNA, the CDR3 is TGTGCCAGCAGTGAAGGGACAGGGGGCCATCAGCCCCAGCATTTT. This gives the protein CASSEGTGGHQPQHF.

This clonotype came up a few times. V gene TRBV18 combines with J gene TRBJ2-5, with TRBD2 matching over 10 bases. There are 16 residues in the CDR3. After removal of 3 bases from V and 1 base from J, the junction contained 5 bases not matched to a gene. CDR1 KGHSH and CDR2 LQKENI come from the germline V gene. The CDR3 nucleotides are TGTGCCAGCTCACCCCTAGCGGGAGAGCCCCAAGAGACCCAGTACTTC. Translated, it gives CASSPLAGEPQETQYF.

This clonotype occurred many times. The chain recombines TRBV7-2 with TRBJ2-2; the D gene is possibly TRBD1 (5 bases). The CDR3 has 15 residues. With 1 base removed from V and 2 bases from J, the gap between germline ends came to 8 bases. Germline CDR1 SGHTA, CDR2 FQGNSA. CDR3 loop: CASSLGRDNTGELFF. CDR3 DNA: TGTGCCAGCAGCTTAGGCAGGGATAACACCGGGGAGCTGTTTTTT.

The sample holds many counts of this clonotype. The chain recombines TRBV3-1 with TRBJ2-1; possible D gene TRBD2, 6 bases. Trimming removed 5 bases from V and 4 bases from J, with 18 bases in between. This CDR3 has 16 residues. CDR1 is LGHDT, CDR2 YNNKEL, per germline (reference sequence). The CDR3 is CASSINPLATYNEQFF. The CDR3 DNA reads TGTGCCAGCAGCATTAACCCCCTAGCGACTTACAATGAGCAGTTCTTC.

Many counts were recorded for this clonotype. This chain joins TRBV5-1 and TRBJ2-7; D is uncertain. With 0 bases removed from V and 5 bases from J, the gap between germline ends came to 15 bases. Germline values: CDR1 SGHRS, CDR2 YFSETQ. CDR3 size: 15 residues. The CDR3: CASSLVGVHYDEQYF. CDR3 DNA sequence: TGCGCCAGCAGCTTGGTTGGGGTCCATTACGACGAGCAGTACTTC.

This clonotype was seen a few times. V and J are TRBV18 and TRBJ2-5; D call uncertain. Deletions cut 0 bases from V and 5 bases from J, with 7 bases between. The CDR3 contains 13 residues. Looked up from germline, CDR1 is KGHSH and CDR2 is LQKENI. The CDR3 reads CASSPPSRETQYF. CDR3 coding DNA: TGTGCCAGCTCACCACCGTCGAGGGAGACCCAGTACTTC.

The table lists this clonotype with many counts. This chain links TRBV4-1 with TRBJ1-1; weak D call: TRBD1 (5 bases). In germline, CDR1 is MGHRA, CDR2 YSYEKL. The CDR3 runs 18 residues. With 4 bases removed from V and 1 base from J, the gap between germline ends came to 22 bases. The CDR3 sequence is CASSPGFVSRGTNTEAFF. CDR3 bases: TGCGCCAGCAGCCCAGGGTTTGTAAGTCGGGGCACGAACACTGAAGCTTTCTTT.

This clonotype was observed at least ten times. The V and J genes are TRBV12-3 or TRBV12-4 and TRBJ2-1; 8 bases are shared with TRBD2. V dropped 5 bases and J dropped 6; count of bases not matched to a gene: 3. The CDR3 contains 13 residues. The CDR3 bases are TGTGCCAGCAGTACCGGGACTAGCAATGAGCAGTTCTTC. It specifies CASSTGTSNEQFF.

The chain links TRBV27 to TRBJ2-5; perhaps TRBD1 as D (5 bases). There are 13 residues in the CDR3. Trimming cost V 3 bases and J 2 bases, with 7 bases left between them. Germline CDR1 MNHEY, CDR2 SMNVEV (reference sequence). The CDR3 reads CASSFRGQETQYF. The CDR3 nucleotides are TGTGCCAGCAGTTTTAGGGGACAAGAGACCCAGTACTTC.

The rearrangement uses TRBV10-2 and TRBJ2-3; TRBD2 matches at 10 bases. Trimming took 7 bases from V and 2 from J; bases not matched to a gene: 9. This CDR3 has 16 residues. From germline, CDR1 is WSHSY and CDR2 SAAADI. This CDR3 is CASTVRLAGVTDTQYF. In DNA, the CDR3 is TGCGCCAGCACGGTACGGCTAGCGGGAGTCACAGATACGCAGTATTTT.

In this sample, this clonotype turned up a few times. The chain links TRBV20-1 to TRBJ1-1; possible D gene TRBD1, 6 bases. The ends were cut back, 0 bases at V and 10 bases at J, with 12 bases in the middle. Germline lookup yields CDR1 DFQATT and CDR2 SNEGSKA (reference sequence). The CDR3 is made up of 12 amino acids. The DNA for the CDR3 is TGCAGTGCTAGAGAGGGGGGCAGGGGAGCTTTCTTT. Translating gives CSAREGGRGAFF.

Regarding this clonotype: This may arise from a read error, as a much more abundant clone is one base away. Without the conserved terminal phenylalanine or tryptophan, this CDR3 likely stems from a read error. The chain recombines TRBV12-3 or TRBV12-4 with TRBJ1-4, with 9 bases aligning to TRBD1. The CDR3 spans 14 residues. V trimming: 6 bases; J trimming: 8 bases; junction bases outside the gene matches: 7. CDR3 protein: CASSRDRVREKLFL. CDR3 sequence (DNA): TGTGCCAGCAGCAGGGACAGGGTTAGGGAAAAACTGTTTCTT.

The sample holds a few counts of this clonotype. The rearrangement uses TRBV6-2 or TRBV6-3 and TRBJ1-1, with a possible D match to TRBD1 (6 bases). This CDR3 region has 18 residues. Germline-derived CDR1 and CDR2 are MNHEY and SVGEGT. Between the trimmed V and J ends, which lost 8 bases and 0 bases, there was a span of 25 bases. The CDR3 sequence: CASLEHPGVRGMNTEAFF. The CDR3 DNA reads TGTGCCAGCCTGGAACATCCGGGAGTCAGGGGCATGAACACTGAAGCTTTCTTT.